This T cell receptor (beta chain) was observed in a study of T-cell reconstitution after alpha-beta-depleted transplantation in children. This clonotype was seen ten or more times. What it binds is unknown. Unique molecular identifiers were used to barcode this TCRbeta library. Each CDR3 protein is one row after TCRdb ran MiXCR on the PCR reads. The sample shows roughly 350,000 distinct CDR3 sequences, roughly 15% of them seen only once. The study, taken as a whole, reports: There were some patients whose high TCRbeta diversity at day 60 came from surviving recipient T cells and thymic progenitors. Several hundred graft clones that had expanded were reportedly the source of alpha-beta T cells about two months after transplant. By one year post-transplant, T-cell counts and diversity largely arose from T cells that were newly produced.

CDR3 length: 14 residues. V dropped 7 bases and J dropped 4 bases, with 17 bases sitting between them. V gene TRBV12-3 or TRBV12-4 combines with J gene TRBJ2-7; D is unclear. The sequence came from a male patient aged 2-9 years who had a stem cell transplant for acute lymphoblastic leukemia, so the T cells may come from the graft donor. Sample: PBMCs, mostly from graft donor cells, taken 360 days after TCRalphabeta/CD19-depleted stem cell transplant. The CDR3 DNA follows: TGTGCCAGCACCCGTCATGCGGTGGGATACGAGCAGTACTTC. Its protein product is CASTRHAVGYEQYF.